Listed here are 10 T cell receptor beta chains from one sample, sequenced in a study of T cells in Graves' hyperthyroidism and ophthalmopathy. Amplification targeted TCR beta CDR3 regions from RNA transcripts. The primer set for the first-round RT-PCR of the TCR CDR3 was HTBI. TCRdb independently ran MiXCR on the multiplex PCR reads; one entry per CDR3 protein. The sample holds some 440,000 distinct CDR3 sequences, more than 15% seen once. What was sequenced was blood. These receptor sequences come from a young woman with Graves' hyperthyroidism.

This clonotype was counted many times. The chain combines TRBV28 with TRBJ1-1; D is unresolved. Trimming removed 7 bases from V and 11 bases from J, with 32 bases in between. CDR1 and CDR2 (germline): MDHEN, SYDVKM. The CDR3 loop spans 17 amino acids. The CDR3 loop is CASTRPIGKRSLISAFF. The CDR3 bases are TGTGCCAGCACCCGTCCGATTGGGAAGAGGTCCTTAATCAGTGCTTTCTTT.

This chain joins TRBV3-1 and TRBJ2-1; the D gene could be TRBD1 or TRBD2 (5 bases each). This CDR3 has 16 residues. Germline CDR1 and CDR2: LGHDT and YNNKEL (reference sequence). V gave up 2 bases and J gave up 4 bases, with 15 bases separating them. The CDR3 nucleotides read TGTGCCAGCAGCCAACGGCCCCAGGGAGTATACAATGAGCAGTTCTTC. Amino acid sequence: CASSQRPQGVYNEQFF.

The chain couples TRBV6-1 to TRBJ2-6; D may correspond to TRBD1 or TRBD2 (5 bases each). Per the germline V gene, CDR1 is MNHNS and CDR2 is SASEGT. V lost 5 bases, J lost 2 bases, and 10 bases lay in between. The CDR3 has 15 residues. In DNA form, the CDR3 reads TGTGCCAGCAGTTATTGGGACGCTGGGGCCAACGTCCTGACTTTC. Translation gives CASSYWDAGANVLTF.

In DNA, the CDR3 is TGTGCCAGCAGCGGAACCGGGACAGGGTATAGCGAGCAGTACTTC. This sequence encodes CASSGTGTGYSEQYF. The chain recombines TRBV7-2 with TRBJ2-7, with 9 bases lining up with TRBD1. The germline gives CDR1 SGHTA, CDR2 FQGNSA. Unmatched junction bases numbered 11, after V lost 5 bases and J lost 6 bases. This CDR3 comprises 15 residues. Complete variable domain (other parts from reference TRBV7-2 and TRBJ2-7): GAGVSQSPSNKVTEKGKDVELRCDPISGHTALYWYRQSLGQGLEFLIYFQGNSAPDKSGLPSDRFSAERTGGSVSTLTIQRTQQEDSAVYLCASSGTGTGYSEQYFGPGTRLTVT.

This clonotype has a count of ten or more. The chain is built from TRBV20-1 and TRBJ1-5; D is unclear. This CDR3 is built from 12 residues. Germline V gene data show CDR1 as DFQATT and CDR2 as SNEGSKA (reference sequence). Trimming shortened V by 4 bases and J by 3 bases, and 7 bases separated the two germline ends. The CDR3 region is CSAKGLNQPQHF. The CDR3 DNA sequence: TGCAGTGCTAAAGGCCTCAATCAGCCCCAGCATTTT.

The V and J genes are TRBV12-3 or TRBV12-4 and TRBJ2-3; TRBD2 matches 7 bases. V shed 5 bases, J shed 5 bases, and the junction held 10 bases outside the gene matches. The CDR3 loop spans 15 amino acids. The CDR3 sequence is CASSETGRGRDTQYF. The CDR3 nucleotides are TGTGCCAGCAGTGAAACGGGGCGGGGGAGAGATACGCAGTATTTT.

The rearrangement joins TRBV20-1 to TRBJ1-1; 7 bases are shared with TRBD1. The CDR3 runs 14 residues. The ends lost 3 bases at V and 4 bases at J; junction bases unmatched: 8. In germline, CDR1 is DFQATT, CDR2 SNEGSKA (reference sequence). The CDR3 sequence is CSARAGQWFTEAFF. The CDR3 DNA is TGCAGTGCTAGGGCGGGACAGTGGTTCACTGAAGCTTTCTTT.

This clonotype was seen ten or more times. The genes are TRBV18 and TRBJ2-1, with 9 bases matching TRBD2. The CDR3 covers 17 residues. The trim removed 6 bases at V and 10 bases at J, leaving 19 bases unmatched. Germline V lookup: CDR1 KGHSH, CDR2 LQKENI. CDR3: CASSSSLAAGGKAEQFF. Written as DNA, the CDR3 is TGTGCCAGCTCGTCCTCGTTAGCTGCGGGAGGGAAAGCAGAGCAGTTCTTC.

This clonotype was counted at least ten times. This CDR3 reads CASSFKSEAFF. The CDR3 DNA reads as TGTGCCAGCAGTTTTAAGTCCGAAGCTTTCTTT. The chain employs TRBV28 and TRBJ1-1; D remains ambiguous. CDR1 is MDHEN, CDR2 SYDVKM, per germline. Trimming took off 3 bases at V and 8 bases at J, with 7 bases between the two ends. There are 11 residues in the CDR3.

In its sample, this clonotype was seen many times. The chain combines TRBV11-2 with TRBJ2-1, with no clear D. Trimming shortened V by 3 bases and J by 7 bases, and 13 bases separated the two germline ends. CDR1 is SGHAT, CDR2 FQNNGV, per germline. The CDR3 covers 14 residues. The CDR3 DNA reads TGTGCCAGCAGCTTCCACAATGTCGTAAATGAGCAGTTCTTC. Encoded protein: CASSFHNVVNEQFF.